The 20 T cell receptor beta chains below come from one sample, sequenced in a study of T cell responses to AZD1222 COVID-19 vaccine. Sequencing used immunoSEQ multiplex PCR; TCRdb keeps in-frame clones, though not all of them. The repertoire consists of under 150,000 clones, with 90% to 95% occurring once and the leading ten covering approximately 3%. The material sequenced was peripheral blood, taken on day 0 of MenACWY control vaccination. These receptors were collected from an adult in good health.

The V gene is TRBV2, the J gene TRBJ2-7; possibly TRBD1 or TRBD2 for D (5 bases each). This CDR3 is 15 amino acids long. Germline V gene data show CDR1 as SNHLY and CDR2 as FYNNEI. Trimming cost V 4 bases and J 0 bases, with 13 bases left between them. In nucleotides, the CDR3 is TGTGCCAGCAGTGTGCAGGGAGACAGCTCCTACGAGCAGTACTTC. Translating it yields CASSVQGDSSYEQYF.

The V and J genes are TRBV3-1 (or the pseudogene TRBV3-2) and TRBJ1-2; 7 nucleotides agree with TRBD1. Germline V CDR1 and CDR2: LGHDT, YNNKEL (reference sequence). V lost 1 base to trimming and J lost 8 bases; unmatched junction nucleotides: 10. The CDR3 contains 15 residues. The CDR3 reads CASSQGHPDRSGYTF. The CDR3 DNA sequence: TGTGCCAGCAGCCAAGGCCACCCGGACAGGTCGGGCTACACCTTC.

This clone is a singleton in its sample. The chain carries TRBV27 and TRBJ2-1, with TRBD1 matching 7 bases. Germline CDR1 and CDR2: MNHEY and SMNVEV (reference sequence). J was trimmed by 7 bases and V by 5 bases; bases with no gene match: 8. The CDR3 length is 14 residues. CDR3 in DNA: TGTGCCAGCAGTCTTAGGACAGGCGGAAATGAGCAGTTCTTC. Protein product: CASSLRTGGNEQFF.

The chain links TRBV10-3 to TRBJ1-4, with D perhaps TRBD1 (6 bases). Germline values: CDR1 ENHRY, CDR2 SYGVKD. V was cut by 7 bases and J by 3 bases, with 9 bases left in between. This CDR3 has 13 residues. CDR3 in DNA: TGTGCCATCAAGGGGGTAGCTAATGAAAAACTGTTTTTT. As protein: CAIKGVANEKLFF.

The chain couples TRBV4-1 to TRBJ1-6; 7 bases fit TRBD1. The CDR3 length is 17 residues. The V and J ends lost 0 bases and 10 bases, in that order; junction bases with no gene match: 12. Germline CDR1 and CDR2: MGHRA and YSYEKL. Here the CDR3 reads CASSQDKGDRVWSPLHF. The CDR3 coding sequence is TGCGCCAGCAGCCAAGATAAGGGCGACAGGGTTTGGTCACCCCTCCACTTT.

The V gene is TRBV6-5, the J gene TRBJ1-2, with unresolved D. CDR1 MNHEY and CDR2 SVGAGI come from the germline V gene. This CDR3 is built from 13 residues. V lost 2 bases, J lost 3 bases, and 7 bases lay in between. The CDR3 reads CASSYGGDYGYTF. In nucleotides, the CDR3 is TGTGCCAGCAGTTACGGTGGCGACTATGGCTACACCTTC.

This clone appeared a single time. The V call is TRBV2, the J call TRBJ2-2, with 10 positions matching TRBD2. Looked up from germline, CDR1 is SNHLY and CDR2 is FYNNEI. The V and J ends lost 7 bases and 4 bases, in that order; junction bases with no gene match: 3. CDR3 size: 14 residues. In DNA form, the CDR3 reads TGTGCCAGCAAGCGGGAGGGCCTCACCGGGGAGCTGTTTTTT. It specifies CASKREGLTGELFF.

The J gene is TRBJ1-5, the V gene TRBV6-5; a possible D gene is TRBD1 (6 bases). Trimming cost V 6 bases and J 5 bases, with 11 bases left between them. Germline values: CDR1 MNHEY, CDR2 SVGAGI. This CDR3 is built from 13 residues. The CDR3 bases are TGTGCCAGCAGCACCTCAGGGGATCAGCCCCAGCATTTT. It encodes CASSTSGDQPQHF.

This CDR3 reads CASHLGFGWGLPAGELFF. The CDR3 region has the DNA TGTGCCAGCCACCTGGGATTCGGGTGGGGATTGCCGGCCGGGGAGCTGTTTTTT. The chain carries TRBV19 and TRBJ2-2, with D hard to call. Germline V gene sequence: CDR1 LNHDA, CDR2 SQIVND (reference sequence). The V and J ends lost 9 bases and 6 bases respectively, with 29 bases between them. The CDR3 runs 18 residues. Looking up the rest from reference TRBV19 and TRBJ2-2 gives the full variable domain: DGGITQSPKYLFRKEGQNVTLSCEQNLNHDAMYWYRQDPGQGLRLIYYSQIVNDFQKGDIAEGYSVSREKKESFPLTVTSAQKNPTAFYLCASHLGFGWGLPAGELFFGEGSRLTVL.

This chain uses TRBV5-1 with TRBJ2-3; D could derive from TRBD1 or TRBD2 (5 bases each). This CDR3 region has 15 residues. The V end lost 4 bases, the J end lost 3 bases, and 15 bases lay between the germline ends. Germline CDR1 reads SGHRS; CDR2 reads YFSETQ. CDR3 amino acids: CASSRRGGGTDTQYF. The DNA for the CDR3 is TGCGCCAGCAGCCGCCGGGGCGGTGGGACAGATACGCAGTATTTT.

V is TRBV2 and J is TRBJ2-5; D perhaps matches TRBD1 (5 bases). Germline V gene sequence: CDR1 SNHLY, CDR2 FYNNEI. V lost 2 bases, J lost 4 bases, and 11 bases lay in between. This CDR3 region has 14 residues. CDR3 in amino acids: CASSEFDQGETQYF. DNA for the CDR3: TGTGCCAGCAGTGAATTCGATCAGGGAGAGACCCAGTACTTC.

The chain has TRBV24-1 and TRBJ2-1; no clear D gene. The CDR3 is 14 residues long. Germline V gene sequence: CDR1 KGHDR, CDR2 SFDVKD. The ends were cut back, 4 bases at V and 0 bases at J, with 6 bases in the middle. The CDR3 sequence is CATSDPSSYNEQFF. DNA for the CDR3: TGTGCCACCAGTGACCCCAGCTCCTACAATGAGCAGTTCTTC.

The chain is built from TRBV20-1 and TRBJ2-3, with D maybe TRBD2 (5 bases). The V end was cut by 6 bases, the J end by 0 bases, with 16 bases between. The CDR3 extends over 15 amino acids. Germline V gene lookup returns CDR1 DFQATT and CDR2 SNEGSKA (reference sequence). For the CDR3, the DNA is TGCAGTGCCAGTAATAGCGACCCTAGCACAGATACGCAGTATTTT. Translation gives CSASNSDPSTDTQYF.

This chain uses TRBV2 with TRBJ2-3; 7 bases are shared with TRBD1. Germline V gene data show CDR1 as SNHLY and CDR2 as FYNNEI. With V trimmed by 7 bases and J by 3 bases, 10 bases remained unmatched. The CDR3 is 15 amino acids. The CDR3 loop reads CASTIQGQWTDTQYF. In DNA, the CDR3 is TGTGCCAGCACCATACAGGGACAGTGGACAGATACGCAGTATTTT.

The chain uses TRBV29-1 and TRBJ1-1; 7 bases map to TRBD1. Germline CDR1 is SQVTM and CDR2 is ANQGSEA. J gave up 11 bases and V 6 bases, and 9 bases lay outside the gene matches. This CDR3 contains 11 residues. CDR3 sequence (DNA): TGCAGCGTAGGGACAGATCGGTCGGCTTTCTTT. Residues: CSVGTDRSAFF.

This clone appeared once. V gene TRBV7-9 combines with J gene TRBJ2-5; 7 positions match TRBD1. CDR3 length equals 14 residues. V was clipped by 5 bases and J by 6 bases; unmatched bases: 9. CDR1 and CDR2 from the germline V gene are SEHNR and FQNEAQ (reference sequence). The DNA for the CDR3 is TGTGCCAGCAGCCCCCTGGGACAGCCGAAGACCCAGTACTTC. It codes for CASSPLGQPKTQYF.

This chain uses TRBV11-3 with TRBJ2-5, with TRBD1 matching 12 bases. The CDR3 has 14 amino acids. Germline V gene data show CDR1 as SGHNT and CDR2 as YENEEA. With V trimmed by 4 bases and J by 4 bases, 1 base remained unmatched. The CDR3 spells CASSSGQGAETQYF. Here the CDR3 DNA reads TGTGCCAGCAGCTCGGGACAGGGGGCAGAGACCCAGTACTTC.

V usage is TRBV28 and J usage is TRBJ2-5, with D perhaps TRBD2 (5 bases). V lost 2 bases and J lost 2, with 15 bases in between. Germline V lookup: CDR1 MDHEN, CDR2 SYDVKM. This CDR3 is built from 16 residues. This CDR3 is CASSLPPSGRQETQYF. In DNA form, the CDR3 reads TGTGCCAGCAGTTTACCCCCCTCGGGGAGACAAGAGACCCAGTACTTC.

This chain uses TRBV15 with TRBJ2-7; D call uncertain. The ends were cut back, 1 base at V and 1 base at J, with 5 bases in the middle. The CDR3 is 13 amino acids. CDR1 is LNHNV and CDR2 is YYDKDF in the germline V gene (reference sequence). CDR3: CATSRAPSYEQYF. The CDR3, as DNA: TGTGCCACCAGCAGAGCTCCGTCCTACGAGCAGTACTTC.

V usage is TRBV11-2 and J usage is TRBJ1-2; tentative D call: TRBD1 (5 bases). Per the germline V gene, CDR1 is SGHAT and CDR2 is FQNNGV. Trimming shortened V by 0 bases and J by 8 bases, and 10 bases separated the two germline ends. CDR3 length equals 13 residues. This CDR3 reads CASSLEGESGYTF. Written as DNA, the CDR3 is TGTGCCAGCAGCTTAGAGGGGGAAAGCGGCTACACCTTC.